The 24 T cell receptor beta chains below all came from one sample that was sequenced in a study of blood T cell repertoires in COVID-19. Data came from immunoSEQ multiplex PCR; TCRdb stores just in-frame clones and leaves some out. The sample consists of nearly 350,000 clones, around nine tenths of them appearing once. Specimen: peripheral blood. The receptors come from a woman between 70 and 85 years old with COVID-19, enrolled during active disease.

The chain employs TRBV10-1 and TRBJ1-2; TRBD1 aligns across 10 bases. The CDR3 is 15 residues long. The V gene end was trimmed by 7 bases and the J gene end by 3 bases; junction bases not matched to a gene: 8. The germline V gene has CDR1 WNHNN and CDR2 SYGVQD (reference sequence). CDR3 coding DNA: TGCGCCAGCAAAGAGGGACAGGGGCCCTACTATGGCTACACCTTC. As protein: CASKEGQGPYYGYTF.

This chain joins TRBV18 and TRBJ2-7; possible D gene TRBD2, 5 bases. The CDR3 length is 14 residues. CDR1 and CDR2 from the germline V gene are KGHSH and LQKENI. The V end was cut by 1 base, the J end by 4 bases, with 11 bases between. CDR3 bases: TGTGCCAGCTCACCACGAACAGCGGATTACGAGCAGTACTTC. Translated, it gives CASSPRTADYEQYF.

The rearrangement uses TRBV6-2 or TRBV6-3 and TRBJ2-2; unclear D gene. In germline, CDR1 is MNHEY, CDR2 SVGEGT. The V and J ends lost 0 bases and 4 bases respectively, with 6 bases between them. This CDR3 region has 14 residues. In nucleotides, the CDR3 is TGTGCCAGCAGTTACTCGTTTAGCACCGGGGAGCTGTTTTTT. It is translated as CASSYSFSTGELFF.

V and J are TRBV18 and TRBJ1-1; no definite D call. V lost 6 bases and J 0 bases, leaving 14 bases between the germline ends. Germline CDR1 and CDR2: KGHSH and LQKENI. The CDR3 loop spans 15 amino acids. The CDR3 here is CASSPNGDMNTEAFF. CDR3 bases: TGTGCCAGCTCCCCGAACGGGGATATGAACACTGAAGCTTTCTTT.

The gene calls are TRBV7-9 and TRBJ2-5, with 8 bases aligning to TRBD1. The CDR3 is 16 amino acids. Germline V gene lookup returns CDR1 SEHNR and CDR2 FQNEAQ (reference sequence). Unmatched junction bases numbered 9, after V lost 2 bases and J lost 4 bases. CDR3 amino acids: CASSLTRDRNRETQYF. CDR3 sequence (DNA): TGTGCCAGCAGCTTAACCCGGGACAGGAACAGAGAGACCCAGTACTTC.

The chain couples TRBV27 to TRBJ1-2; D unclear. The CDR3 is 15 residues long. The germline CDR1 and CDR2 sequences are MNHEY and SMNVEV (reference sequence). Deletions cut 3 bases from V and 7 bases from J, with 18 bases between. CDR3 nucleotides: TGTGCCAGCAGTTTGGCCCCGGGAGGGAGAGGTGGCTACACCTTC. Protein: CASSLAPGGRGGYTF.

The chain combines TRBV10-3 with TRBJ1-1; 8 bases align to TRBD1. The germline gives CDR1 ENHRY, CDR2 SYGVKD. Losses at the gene ends were 9 bases for V and 4 bases for J; bases not matched to a gene: 13. This CDR3 has 15 residues. This chain's CDR3 is CAMGNSQGAGTEAFF. The CDR3 region has the DNA TGTGCCATGGGGAATTCGCAGGGGGCGGGCACTGAAGCTTTCTTT.

As concerns this clone: This specimen includes other DNA sequences encoding the same CDR3. The chain couples TRBV2 to TRBJ2-7, with a possible D match to TRBD1 (6 bases). The germline V gene has CDR1 SNHLY and CDR2 FYNNEI. The ends were cut back, 3 bases at V and 6 bases at J, with 6 bases in the middle. CDR3 length equals 11 residues. The CDR3 region is CASSDRGEQYF. Here the CDR3 DNA reads TGTGCCAGCAGTGACAGGGGCGAGCAGTACTTC.

The rearrangement links TRBV5-1 to TRBJ2-3, with 9 bases matching TRBD2. V gave up 0 bases and J gave up 6 bases; unmatched junction bases: 8. The germline CDR1 and CDR2 sequences are SGHRS and YFSETQ. The CDR3 is 16 residues long. The chain's CDR3 is CASSLESSGVWDTQYF. CDR3 sequence (DNA): TGCGCCAGCAGCTTGGAATCTAGCGGGGTGTGGGATACGCAGTATTTT.

This clone was recorded only once. The genes are TRBV7-2 and TRBJ1-3, with D unclear. The CDR3 runs to 15 residues. CDR1 is SGHTA, CDR2 FQGNSA, per germline. The V end was cut by 5 bases, the J end by 2 bases, with 13 bases between. This chain's CDR3 is CASSPDSYAGNTIYF. The CDR3 DNA follows: TGTGCCAGCAGCCCGGACTCGTACGCTGGAAACACCATATATTTT.

The chain joins TRBV19 to TRBJ1-4, with D tentatively TRBD1 (5 bases). CDR3 length equals 15 residues. Germline CDR1 LNHDA, CDR2 SQIVND (reference sequence). V shed 6 bases and J shed 6 bases, with 17 bases lying between them. The CDR3 spells CASRGPRGLDEKLFF. The CDR3 nucleotides read TGTGCCAGTAGGGGTCCACGGGGGTTGGATGAAAAACTGTTTTTT.

V gene TRBV27 combines with J gene TRBJ2-7; the match to TRBD1 covers 8 bases. Germline loops: CDR1 MNHEY, CDR2 SMNVEV (reference sequence). This CDR3 has 16 residues. With 5 bases clipped from V and 2 bases from J, the junction kept 11 bases outside the gene matches. This CDR3 reads CASSLTLDRATYEQYF. The CDR3 DNA sequence: TGTGCCAGCAGTCTAACCTTGGACAGGGCTACCTACGAGCAGTACTTC.

The chain links TRBV5-1 to TRBJ2-2; 7 nucleotides line up with TRBD1. Germline lookup yields CDR1 SGHRS and CDR2 YFSETQ. The V and J ends lost 8 bases and 0 bases, in that order; junction bases with no gene match: 7. The CDR3 is 15 amino acids. DNA of the CDR3: TGCGCCAGTACCCAGGGGGACGCGAACACCGGGGAGCTGTTTTTT. It codes for CASTQGDANTGELFF.

CDR3 DNA sequence: TGTGCCTGGAGGGGGGACAGCTACGAGCAGTACTTC. It specifies CAWRGDSYEQYF. The rearrangement joins TRBV30 to TRBJ2-7, with TRBD1 matching over 7 bases. CDR3 length: 12 residues. In germline, CDR1 is GTSNPN, CDR2 SVGIG (reference sequence). Unmatched junction bases numbered 2, after V lost 3 bases and J lost 3 bases.

The chain uses TRBV7-2 and TRBJ1-4, with TRBD1 matching over 7 bases. J gave up 3 bases and V 5 bases, and 3 bases lay outside the gene matches. The germline CDR1 and CDR2 sequences are SGHTA and FQGNSA. The CDR3 has 14 amino acids. In DNA, the CDR3 is TGTGCCAGCAGCCAGGGGGTCGCTAATGAAAAACTGTTTTTT. Protein: CASSQGVANEKLFF.

The rearrangement links TRBV5-1 to TRBJ2-5, with 8 nucleotides matching TRBD1. Germline V gene sequence: CDR1 SGHRS, CDR2 YFSETQ. The V segment lost 4 bases and the J segment 4 bases; nucleotides outside the gene matches: 9. CDR3 length equals 15 residues. CDR3 in amino acids: CASSPYGQGRETQYF. In DNA, the CDR3 is TGCGCCAGCAGCCCGTATGGACAGGGACGAGAGACCCAGTACTTC.

The rearrangement joins TRBV9 to TRBJ2-1; TRBD2 agrees at 10 bases. The length of the CDR3 is 15 residues. Germline lookup yields CDR1 SGDLS and CDR2 YYNGEE. V was clipped by 4 bases and J by 6 bases; unmatched bases: 7. The CDR3 is CASSRKAGGPNEQFF. CDR3 DNA sequence: TGTGCCAGCAGCCGTAAAGCGGGGGGGCCCAATGAGCAGTTCTTC.

The chain recombines TRBV5-1 with TRBJ1-4; D is uncertain. In germline, CDR1 is SGHRS, CDR2 YFSETQ. There are 14 residues in the CDR3. The V gene lost 2 bases and the J gene lost 2 bases, with 7 bases spanning the gap. This chain's CDR3 is CASSFSGTNEKLFF. The CDR3 nucleotides read TGCGCCAGCAGCTTCTCGGGGACTAATGAAAAACTGTTTTTT. Together with reference TRBV5-1 and TRBJ1-4, the CDR3 gives the full variable domain: KAGVTQTPRYLIKTRGQQVTLSCSPISGHRSVSWYQQTPGQGLQFLFEYFSETQRNKGNFPGRFSGRQFSNSRSEMNVSTLELGDSALYLCASSFSGTNEKLFFGSGTQLSVL.

The chain links TRBV6-5 to TRBJ1-1; 8 nucleotides line up with TRBD1. CDR1 and CDR2 from the germline V gene are MNHEY and SVGAGI. The CDR3 sequence is 13 residues long. V was pared by 6 bases and J by 4 bases, with 4 bases of the junction left unmatched. DNA for the CDR3: TGTGCCAGCAGACCCACAGGGGGCACTGAAGCTTTCTTT. It specifies CASRPTGGTEAFF.

The chain employs TRBV30 and TRBJ1-5, with D possibly being TRBD1 (5 bases). V was shortened by 0 bases and J by 6 bases, with 9 bases between the two germline ends. The CDR3 covers 13 residues. Per the germline V gene, CDR1 is GTSNPN and CDR2 is SVGIG (reference sequence). In DNA, the CDR3 is TGTGCCTGGAGTGTACAGGACACTCAGCCCCAGCATTTT. Translating it yields CAWSVQDTQPQHF.

The rearrangement uses TRBV3-1 (or the pseudogene TRBV3-2) and TRBJ1-2; no definite D call. V was clipped by 4 bases and J by 4 bases, with 19 bases between them. Germline CDR1 reads LGHDT; CDR2 reads YNNKEL (reference sequence). This CDR3 contains 16 residues. This chain's CDR3 is CASSLRELSDSYGYTF. The DNA for the CDR3 is TGTGCCAGCAGCCTGCGGGAACTTTCCGATTCCTATGGCTACACCTTC.

The V call is TRBV30, the J call TRBJ2-2; D perhaps matches TRBD1 (6 bases). The CDR3 extends over 14 amino acids. V gave up 5 bases and J gave up 4 bases, with 14 bases separating them. Germline V gives CDR1 GTSNPN, CDR2 SVGIG (reference sequence). The CDR3, as DNA: TGTGCCTGGGGGACCGACAGGCCCACCGGGGAGCTGTTTTTT. It is translated as CAWGTDRPTGELFF. Full variable domain (outside the CDR3, taken from reference TRBV30 and TRBJ2-2): SQTIHQWPATLVQPVGSPLSLECTVEGTSNPNLYWYRQAAGRGLQLLFYSVGIGQISSEVPQNLSASRPQDRQFILSSKKLLLSDSGFYLCAWGTDRPTGELFFGEGSRLTVL.

V and J are TRBV27 and TRBJ2-7, with 10 nucleotides matching TRBD2. The CDR3 extends over 14 amino acids. CDR1 is MNHEY, CDR2 SMNVEV, per germline (reference sequence). V trimming: 5 bases; J trimming: 3 bases; junction bases outside the gene matches: 4. The CDR3 spells CASSGTSELYEQYF. The CDR3 DNA is TGTGCCAGCAGTGGGACTAGCGAACTCTACGAGCAGTACTTC.

The J gene is TRBJ1-2, the V gene TRBV5-1; 9 bases map to TRBD1. CDR3 length: 17 residues. Per the germline V gene, CDR1 is SGHRS and CDR2 is YFSETQ. J was trimmed by 3 bases and V by 5 bases; bases with no gene match: 14. The CDR3 region is CASRGPLRGQGHYGYTF. DNA for the CDR3: TGCGCCAGCAGGGGCCCCTTAAGGGGACAGGGCCACTATGGCTACACCTTC.